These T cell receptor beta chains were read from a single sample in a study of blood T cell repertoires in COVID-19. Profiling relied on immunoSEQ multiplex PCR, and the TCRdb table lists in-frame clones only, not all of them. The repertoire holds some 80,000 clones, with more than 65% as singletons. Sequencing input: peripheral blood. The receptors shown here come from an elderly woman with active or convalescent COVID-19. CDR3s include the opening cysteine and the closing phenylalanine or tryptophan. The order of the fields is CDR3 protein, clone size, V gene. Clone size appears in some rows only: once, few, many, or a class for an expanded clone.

cdr3_aa: CASSYRDSYYGYTF; clone_size: -; v_call: TRBV6-5
cdr3_aa: CASMTGQGVYQPQHF; clone_size: -; v_call: TRBV28
cdr3_aa: CASSLTPEGSIEAFF; clone_size: -; v_call: TRBV28
cdr3_aa: CASSIGDKFYEQYF; clone_size: -; v_call: TRBV19
cdr3_aa: CASSPSPNTEAFF; clone_size: few; v_call: TRBV5-1
cdr3_aa: CATSDPSSYNEQFF; clone_size: -; v_call: TRBV24-1
cdr3_aa: CASSLALNTEAFF; clone_size: many; v_call: TRBV5-6
cdr3_aa: CASMTGLGRYEQYF; clone_size: few; v_call: TRBV2
cdr3_aa: CATPPDRGEETQYF; clone_size: -; v_call: TRBV24-1
cdr3_aa: CSERLAGATQYF; clone_size: -; v_call: TRBV29-1
cdr3_aa: CASSLTGTYNEQFF; clone_size: -; v_call: TRBV28
cdr3_aa: CASSKTGGIDTQYF; clone_size: -; v_call: TRBV11-2
cdr3_aa: CASSQGGGGAYGYTF; clone_size: -; v_call: TRBV4-1
cdr3_aa: CASSQGARGHGELFF; clone_size: -; v_call: TRBV4-3
cdr3_aa: CATSWGSGGNQPQHF; clone_size: -; v_call: TRBV28
cdr3_aa: CASSPVLGVGGQAKNIQYF; clone_size: -; v_call: TRBV19
cdr3_aa: CASSWTGDYPGELFF; clone_size: -; v_call: TRBV9
cdr3_aa: CASSFRLSGQGRRISYYEQYF; clone_size: once; v_call: TRBV27
cdr3_aa: CASSLPGSGSRTYGYTF; clone_size: -; v_call: TRBV18
cdr3_aa: CASSPQKTGFQETQYF; clone_size: once; v_call: TRBV7-9
cdr3_aa: CASSPVQVFNQPQHF; clone_size: -; v_call: TRBV18
cdr3_aa: CASSLVGLAGAYNEQFF; clone_size: -; v_call: TRBV7-2
cdr3_aa: CASSLGGQMLAVNTEAFF; clone_size: -; v_call: TRBV7-9
cdr3_aa: CASSLFGNEQFF; clone_size: -; v_call: TRBV18
cdr3_aa: CASRGGRGYGYTF; clone_size: -; v_call: TRBV6-5
cdr3_aa: CASSLEGGPRNEQFF; clone_size: -; v_call: TRBV5-1
cdr3_aa: CASSLGARGHAGNTIYF; clone_size: -; v_call: TRBV7-3
cdr3_aa: CASSQVYVAGETQYF; clone_size: -; v_call: TRBV4-1
cdr3_aa: CASSRPDRGETQYF; clone_size: few; v_call: TRBV4-1
cdr3_aa: CASSRGETQYF; clone_size: -; v_call: TRBV5-5
cdr3_aa: CASSFTRDSRSGEQFF; clone_size: few; v_call: TRBV7-3
cdr3_aa: CASSYRYSNTEAFF; clone_size: -; v_call: TRBV6-5
cdr3_aa: CASSLLSLGGLIAGHNEQFF; clone_size: few; v_call: TRBV28
cdr3_aa: CASSLGLESNEQFF; clone_size: -; v_call: TRBV7-3
cdr3_aa: CASSLAQGQSTYEQYF; clone_size: many; v_call: TRBV7-9
cdr3_aa: CATSRDLGGPEAFF; clone_size: -; v_call: TRBV15
cdr3_aa: CASFGIQMGNEQFF; clone_size: -; v_call: TRBV18
cdr3_aa: CASSQERRAAGLAKNIQYF; clone_size: -; v_call: TRBV3-1/TRBV3-2
cdr3_aa: CASSLPGAYEQYF; clone_size: -; v_call: TRBV7-9
cdr3_aa: CASSPPGGLYEQYF; clone_size: -; v_call: TRBV18
cdr3_aa: CASSPRQGRLNNEKLFF; clone_size: -; v_call: TRBV18
cdr3_aa: CASRFPRTSGRAMIDTQYF; clone_size: -; v_call: TRBV7-8
cdr3_aa: CASSSGFAYGYTF; clone_size: -; v_call: TRBV6-2/TRBV6-3
cdr3_aa: CASSYGWDTRLNTEAFF; clone_size: -; v_call: TRBV7-9